These 28 T cell receptor beta chains originate from one sample sequenced in a study of T cell responses to AZD1222 COVID-19 vaccine. TCRdb's copy holds only in-frame clones and misses some; the assay was immunoSEQ multiplex PCR. Of around 140,000 clones in the sample, nearly 95% were seen once. Specimen: peripheral blood, collected on day 0 of AZD1222 vaccination. These receptor sequences come from an adult in good health.

The chain combines TRBV4-1 with TRBJ1-2, with 8 bases fitting TRBD1. CDR1 is MGHRA and CDR2 is YSYEKL in the germline V gene. This CDR3 contains 14 residues. Unmatched junction bases numbered 7, after V lost 7 bases and J lost 3 bases. DNA of the CDR3: TGCGCCAGCACCCTGCAGACAGGGGACTATGGCTACACCTTC. This gives the protein CASTLQTGDYGYTF.

The chain employs TRBV28 and TRBJ1-2, with unresolved D. Germline values: CDR1 MDHEN, CDR2 SYDVKM. V lost 10 bases and J lost 8, with 11 bases in between. CDR3 size: 10 residues. CDR3 amino acids: CATLGEGYTF. The CDR3, as DNA: TGTGCCACCTTGGGTGAGGGCTACACCTTC.

The chain has TRBV18 and TRBJ1-1; weak D call: TRBD1 (6 bases). The V and J ends lost 4 bases and 2 bases respectively, with 14 bases between them. The CDR3 spans 15 residues. In germline, CDR1 is KGHSH, CDR2 LQKENI. For the CDR3, the DNA is TGTGCCAGCTCACTCCAGGGGACTGATAACACTGAAGCTTTCTTT. Translating it yields CASSLQGTDNTEAFF.

The chain has TRBV19 and TRBJ1-1; TRBD1 might be the D (5 bases). Germline CDR1 reads LNHDA; CDR2 reads SQIVND (reference sequence). With 5 bases removed from V and 6 bases from J, the gap between germline ends came to 16 bases. The CDR3 has 14 residues. The CDR3 sequence: CASSSGSWGAEAFF. The CDR3 DNA reads as TGTGCCAGTAGTTCCGGGTCGTGGGGGGCTGAAGCTTTCTTT.

V and J are TRBV10-3 and TRBJ1-2; 11 bases are shared with TRBD1. The CDR3 is 14 residues long. CDR1 ENHRY and CDR2 SYGVKD come from the germline V gene. With 2 bases clipped from V and 9 bases from J, the junction kept 5 bases outside the gene matches. CDR3 sequence reads: CAISEDGTGGSYTF. The DNA of the CDR3 is TGTGCCATCAGTGAGGACGGGACAGGGGGTAGCTACACCTTC.

The chain recombines TRBV10-2 with TRBJ1-1, with D unresolved. The V end was cut by 4 bases, the J end by 0 bases, with 12 bases between. Germline loops: CDR1 WSHSY, CDR2 SAAADI. The CDR3 runs 15 residues. In DNA form, the CDR3 reads TGCGCCAGCAGTGGGTATGGAGAGATGAACACTGAAGCTTTCTTT. The encoded protein is CASSGYGEMNTEAFF.

This clone occurred a few times. The chain is built from TRBV21-1 and TRBJ1-5; the table's D gene call, TRBD1, was not cross checked with the DNA. TRBV21-1 is annotated as a pseudogene. CDR3 size: 17 residues. CDR3 residues: CASSGPGTGGCNQPQHF. CDR3 in DNA: TGTGCCAGCAGCGGCCCCGGGACAGGGGGATGTAATCAGCCCCAGCATTTT.

The V call is TRBV5-1, the J call TRBJ1-1; D is unclear. V was clipped by 1 base and J by 4 bases, with 11 bases between them. CDR1 SGHRS and CDR2 YFSETQ come from the germline V gene. There are 14 residues in the CDR3. In DNA form, the CDR3 reads TGCGCCAGCAGCTTGTCGGGGAGGAGCACTGAAGCTTTCTTT. Translating it yields CASSLSGRSTEAFF.

The V call is TRBV18, the J call TRBJ1-5; D not certain. The CDR3 length is 15 residues. Trimming took off 2 bases at V and 7 bases at J, with 15 bases between the two ends. The V gene's germline CDR1 is KGHSH and CDR2 LQKENI. CDR3 nucleotide sequence: TGTGCCAGCTCACCAGAGGACGCCGGGCGGCAGCCCCAGCATTTT. It is translated as CASSPEDAGRQPQHF.

The chain combines TRBV27 with TRBJ2-7; 12 nucleotides align to TRBD2. The germline CDR1 and CDR2 sequences are MNHEY and SMNVEV (reference sequence). V lost 5 bases and J lost 0; bases outside the gene matches: 8. The CDR3 has 17 residues. CDR3 bases: TGTGCCAGCAGTCTTAGACTAGCGGGAGAGGGCTCCTACGAGCAGTACTTC. As protein: CASSLRLAGEGSYEQYF.

The chain joins TRBV9 to TRBJ1-2; a possible D gene is TRBD1 (6 bases). The germline V gene encodes CDR1 SGDLS and CDR2 YYNGEE. The CDR3 is 12 amino acids. Trimming stripped 3 bases from V and 6 bases from J, with 9 bases between. Here the CDR3 reads CASSAQGDGYTF. CDR3 nucleotides: TGTGCCAGCAGCGCACAGGGCGATGGCTACACCTTC. The variable domain in full, with the rest retrieved from reference TRBV9 and TRBJ1-2, is DSGVTQTPKHLITATGQRVTLRCSPRSGDLSVYWYQQSLDQGLQFLIQYYNGEERAKGNILERFSAQQFPDLHSELNLSSLELGDSALYFCASSAQGDGYTFGSGTRLTVV.

The chain recombines TRBV7-2 with TRBJ2-1; 9 positions agree with TRBD2. The CDR3 covers 13 residues. Per germline, CDR1 SGHTA and CDR2 FQGNSA. Trimming took 5 bases from V and 12 from J; bases not matched to a gene: 8. CDR3 protein: CASSPGTSLGQFF. The CDR3 DNA follows: TGTGCCAGCAGCCCCGGGACTAGCCTTGGGCAGTTCTTC.

This chain connects TRBV6-5 to TRBJ1-5; tentative D call: TRBD1 (5 bases). V was trimmed by 6 bases and J by 3 bases, leaving 12 bases between them. The CDR3 loop spans 14 amino acids. CDR1 and CDR2 from the germline V gene are MNHEY and SVGAGI. For the CDR3, the DNA is TGTGCCAGCAGAAGGACATCAGACAATCAGCCCCAGCATTTT. Its translation: CASRRTSDNQPQHF.

This clone was counted once. The chain combines TRBV6-5 with TRBJ1-1; 8 bases align to TRBD1. With V trimmed by 6 bases and J by 6 bases, 9 bases remained unmatched. The length of the CDR3 is 14 residues. Per the germline V gene, CDR1 is MNHEY and CDR2 is SVGAGI. For the CDR3, the DNA is TGTGCCAGCAGGGACTTCAGGGGGCTGGCTGAAGCTTTCTTT. Translated: CASRDFRGLAEAFF.

The V gene is TRBV30, the J gene TRBJ2-1; D ambiguous. The CDR3 runs 12 residues. The germline V gene has CDR1 GTSNPN and CDR2 SVGIG (reference sequence). V was pared by 4 bases and J by 8 bases, with 12 bases between. The CDR3 loop is CAWTSLWDEQFF. CDR3 nucleotides: TGTGCCTGGACCTCTCTCTGGGATGAGCAGTTCTTC.

In its sample, this clone was seen once. V usage is TRBV3-1 (or the pseudogene TRBV3-2) and J usage is TRBJ2-3; 7 bases match TRBD1. Germline trimming cut 4 bases from V and 4 bases from J; bases unmatched to any gene: 14. The germline gives CDR1 LGHDT, CDR2 YNNKEL (reference sequence). This CDR3 is 17 amino acids long. The CDR3 nucleotides read TGTGCCAGCAGCCTGATCCCTCCTGGGCAGGGGGCAGATACGCAGTATTTT. This encodes CASSLIPPGQGADTQYF.

Only a few counts were recorded for this clone. This chain joins TRBV21-1 and TRBJ2-7; the table's D gene call, TRBD2, was not cross checked with the DNA. TRBV21-1 is reported as a pseudogene. The CDR3 has 15 amino acids. The DNA of the CDR3 is TGTGCCAGCAGCAAAGTACAGGCTAGCGGCAACGAGCAGTACTTC. Amino acid sequence: CASSKVQASGNEQYF.

J is TRBJ1-2 and V is TRBV3-1 (or the pseudogene TRBV3-2); D might be TRBD1 (5 bases). The CDR3 loop spans 15 amino acids. Trimming removed 0 bases from V and 4 bases from J, with 12 bases in between. Germline CDR1 and CDR2: LGHDT and YNNKEL (reference sequence). CDR3 residues: CASSQDGAGSYGYTF. The CDR3 DNA follows: TGTGCCAGCAGCCAAGATGGAGCAGGGAGCTATGGCTACACCTTC.

This chain joins TRBV11-2 and TRBJ2-5; possible D gene TRBD2, 5 bases. Germline CDR1 reads SGHAT; CDR2 reads FQNNGV. The CDR3 is 14 amino acids. Trimming pared 5 bases from V and 7 bases from J, leaving 17 bases between. CDR3 sequence reads: CASSVGGRGGTQYF. As DNA, the CDR3 is TGTGCCAGCAGCGTCGGAGGTCGCGGAGGGACCCAGTACTTC. The full variable domain, completed using reference TRBV11-2 and TRBJ2-5, is EAGVAQSPRYKIIEKRQSVAFWCNPISGHATLYWYQQILGQGPKLLIQFQNNGVVDDSQLPKDRFSAERLKGVDSTLKIQPAKLEDSAVYLCASSVGGRGGTQYFGPGTRLLVL.

The chain has TRBV6-4 and TRBJ1-6; D unresolved. The CDR3 spans 14 residues. V gave up 2 bases and J gave up 7 bases, with 9 bases separating them. Germline V gives CDR1 MRHNA, CDR2 SNTAGT. The CDR3 nucleotides read TGTGCCAGCAGTGACCACAGTGAAAATTCACCCCTCCACTTT. Translation: CASSDHSENSPLHF.

The V gene is TRBV4-1, the J gene TRBJ2-3; D remains ambiguous. Germline CDR1 and CDR2: MGHRA and YSYEKL. V was pared by 1 base and J by 0 bases, with 8 bases between. This CDR3 is built from 15 residues. The CDR3 is CASSQADGSTDTQYF. The CDR3 DNA sequence: TGCGCCAGCAGCCAAGCCGACGGGAGCACAGATACGCAGTATTTT.

The V call is TRBV7-9, the J call TRBJ2-1; D not certain. With 2 bases removed from V and 0 bases from J, the gap between germline ends came to 8 bases. The CDR3 sequence is 15 residues long. CDR1 and CDR2 (germline): SEHNR, FQNEAQ (reference sequence). The CDR3 loop is CASSLRRSSYNEQFF. In DNA form, the CDR3 reads TGTGCCAGCAGCTTACGGCGGAGCTCCTACAATGAGCAGTTCTTC.

J is TRBJ2-7 and V is TRBV6-5; D is undetermined. From germline, CDR1 is MNHEY and CDR2 SVGAGI. The CDR3 has 13 residues. V was shortened by 6 bases and J by 0 bases, with 9 bases between the two germline ends. The CDR3 spells CASRTDTSYEQYF. The CDR3 DNA follows: TGTGCCAGCAGAACCGACACCTCCTACGAGCAGTACTTC.

The chain couples TRBV28 to TRBJ1-1, with TRBD1 identical over 7 bases. Germline V gene data show CDR1 as MDHEN and CDR2 as SYDVKM. The CDR3 is made up of 14 amino acids. The trim removed 1 base at V and 3 bases at J, leaving 2 bases unmatched. DNA for the CDR3: TGTGCCAGCAGTTTATCACAGGGGTACACTGAAGCTTTCTTT. Residues: CASSLSQGYTEAFF.

V and J are TRBV30 and TRBJ2-3, with 8 nucleotides matching TRBD2. The CDR3 runs to 15 residues. Germline V gives CDR1 GTSNPN, CDR2 SVGIG (reference sequence). Trimming removed 0 bases from V and 1 base from J; junction bases left unmatched: 3. CDR3 loop: CAWSVGSGGTDTQYF. The CDR3 region has the DNA TGTGCCTGGAGTGTGGGTAGCGGGGGCACAGATACGCAGTATTTT. Combining the CDR3 with reference TRBV30 and TRBJ2-3 gives the whole variable domain SQTIHQWPATLVQPVGSPLSLECTVEGTSNPNLYWYRQAAGRGLQLLFYSVGIGQISSEVPQNLSASRPQDRQFILSSKKLLLSDSGFYLCAWSVGSGGTDTQYFGPGTRLTVL.

The count of this clone is one. The rearrangement links TRBV6-2 or TRBV6-3 to TRBJ1-5; D unresolved. Germline V gene data show CDR1 as MNHEY and CDR2 as SVGEGT. The CDR3 spans 14 residues. The ends were cut back, 5 bases at V and 3 bases at J, with 11 bases in the middle. CDR3 in amino acids: CASSLAEYNQPQHF. The DNA of the CDR3 is TGTGCCAGCAGTCTTGCTGAGTACAATCAGCCCCAGCATTTT.

The rearrangement uses TRBV6-6 and TRBJ1-2, with a possible D match to TRBD1 (6 bases). Germline V gene lookup returns CDR1 MNHNY and CDR2 SVGAGI (reference sequence). The CDR3 runs to 16 residues. V lost 2 bases and J 2 bases, leaving 15 bases between the germline ends. CDR3 coding DNA: TGTGCCAGCAGTTACCCACAAGAGACAGGAAACTATGGCTACACCTTC. Translation gives CASSYPQETGNYGYTF.

The chain is built from TRBV5-1 and TRBJ2-2; D tentatively reads TRBD1 or TRBD2 (5 bases each). Germline values: CDR1 SGHRS, CDR2 YFSETQ. This CDR3 is built from 15 residues. With 3 bases removed from V and 8 bases from J, the gap between germline ends came to 17 bases. The CDR3 bases are TGCGCCAGCAGCTGGGACGGGACCCCGGATGGGGAGCTGTTTTTT. It is translated as CASSWDGTPDGELFF. The complete variable domain, with remaining parts taken from reference TRBV5-1 and TRBJ2-2, reads KAGVTQTPRYLIKTRGQQVTLSCSPISGHRSVSWYQQTPGQGLQFLFEYFSETQRNKGNFPGRFSGRQFSNSRSEMNVSTLELGDSALYLCASSWDGTPDGELFFGEGSRLTVL.